This T cell receptor (beta chain) was sequenced for a study of cytomegalovirus exposure and HLA in healthy donors. Study-wide background: Researchers previously reported finding fewer than 140 million unique TCR beta sequences from roughly 200 million T cells. Whole-study results and caveats: In a later analysis, compared with equally common non-associated chains, HLA-associated beta chains were more expanded. Immune exposure data for these donors was limited to CMV serostatus. A later examination showed that TCR association rates differed by HLA locus, with DRB1 most and HLA-C fewest.

PCR was performed using 60 Vbeta and 13 Jbeta primers. TCRdb keeps only in-frame clones here, not all; method: immunoSEQ multiplex PCR. The sample shows around 88,000 clones, about 81% of them seen only once. With respect to this clone: Its target is unknown.

The CDR3 covers 18 residues. V gave up 3 bases and J gave up 4 bases; unmatched junction bases: 15. CDR1 is SGDLS, CDR2 YYNGEE, per germline. The source material was PBMCs. The TCR comes from a woman in her thirties or forties in good health and CMV-seropositive. This chain links TRBV9 with TRBJ2-3; 9 nucleotides align to TRBD2. CDR3 region: CASSAYVTGTSWADTQYF. CDR3 in DNA: TGTGCCAGCAGCGCCTATGTCACCGGGACTAGCTGGGCAGATACGCAGTATTTT.